Shown below are 12 T cell receptor beta chains from a single sample sequenced in a study of blood T cell repertoires in COVID-19. TCRdb's copy holds only in-frame clones and misses some; the assay was immunoSEQ multiplex PCR. The sample has tens of thousands of clones, about 85% seen once. The source material was peripheral blood. All receptors derive from a man older than 75 with acute or convalescent COVID-19.

This chain joins TRBV25-1 and TRBJ1-1, with D possibly TRBD1 on 5 matching bases. Deletions cut 1 base from V and 1 base from J, with 19 bases between. The germline V gene encodes CDR1 MGHDK and CDR2 SYGVNS. The CDR3 length is 18 residues. The CDR3 DNA reads as TGTGCCAGCAGTGAATGGGTAGGTGGGGCAGATACGAACACTGAAGCTTTCTTT. Translating it yields CASSEWVGGADTNTEAFF.

CDR3 amino acids: CASSRTSGGSSYEQYF. The CDR3 nucleotides are TGTGCCAGCAGCCGTACTAGCGGGGGAAGCTCCTACGAGCAGTACTTC. The chain employs TRBV14 and TRBJ2-7, with 11 bases matching TRBD2. This CDR3 has 16 residues. Germline lookup yields CDR1 SGHDN and CDR2 FVKESK. With V trimmed by 4 bases and J by 0 bases, 5 bases remained unmatched.

The rearrangement joins TRBV10-3 to TRBJ2-7, with TRBD1 matching 9 bases. Unmatched junction bases numbered 4, after V lost 2 bases and J lost 2 bases. This CDR3 has 15 residues. From germline, CDR1 is ENHRY and CDR2 SYGVKD. CDR3: CAISEGTGKPYEQYF. CDR3 DNA: TGTGCCATCAGTGAGGGGACAGGGAAACCCTACGAGCAGTACTTC.

The chain links TRBV16 to TRBJ1-2; TRBD1 matches at 9 bases. The CDR3 consists of 14 residues. CDR1 and CDR2 (germline): KGHSY, FQNENV. J gave up 8 bases and V 0 bases, and 4 bases lay outside the gene matches. CDR3 sequence reads: CASSQSRTGDGYTF. The CDR3 DNA reads TGTGCCAGCAGCCAATCTCGGACAGGGGACGGCTACACCTTC.

This clone has more than one count but fewer than ten. V and J are TRBV4-3 and TRBJ1-2; 7 nucleotides match TRBD1. Germline loops: CDR1 LGHNA, CDR2 YSLEER. The CDR3 is 16 amino acids. V gave up 5 bases and J gave up 2 bases; unmatched junction bases: 11. The CDR3, as DNA: TGCGCCAGCAGCTCTCGAGGGACACAGGGGAACTATGGCTACACCTTC. Translated: CASSSRGTQGNYGYTF.

J is TRBJ2-1 and V is TRBV4-3; 7 positions match TRBD2. CDR1 and CDR2 (germline): LGHNA, YSLEER. This CDR3 is built from 16 residues. V was clipped by 0 bases and J by 10 bases; unmatched bases: 12. The chain's CDR3 is CASSQDSGLGEGEQFF. The DNA for the CDR3 is TGCGCCAGCAGCCAAGATAGCGGGCTAGGCGAGGGGGAGCAGTTCTTC.

V and J are TRBV5-1 and TRBJ2-1; TRBD1 matches 8 bases. Germline values: CDR1 SGHRS, CDR2 YFSETQ. V lost 4 bases to trimming and J lost 3 bases; unmatched junction nucleotides: 12. This CDR3 has 17 amino acids. DNA for the CDR3: TGCGCCAGCAGCCCGGGATTGGCACAGGGGGGCTACAATGAGCAGTTCTTC. As protein: CASSPGLAQGGYNEQFF.

The V gene is TRBV3-1 (or the pseudogene TRBV3-2), the J gene TRBJ2-5, with 12 bases that match TRBD2. Trimming removed 0 bases from V and 13 bases from J; junction bases left unmatched: 6. There are 14 residues in the CDR3. Germline loops: CDR1 LGHDT, CDR2 YNNKEL (reference sequence). CDR3 amino acids: CASSQDLAGGPLYF. Written as DNA, the CDR3 is TGTGCCAGCAGCCAAGATCTAGCGGGGGGGCCCTTGTACTTC.

The rearrangement joins TRBV6-5 to TRBJ1-1, with 7 nucleotides matching TRBD1. After removal of 0 bases from V and 4 bases from J, the junction contained 2 bases not matched to a gene. Germline V lookup: CDR1 MNHEY, CDR2 SVGAGI. There are 14 residues in the CDR3. The CDR3: CASSYSNRGTEAFF. CDR3 nucleotide sequence: TGTGCCAGCAGTTACTCAAACAGGGGCACTGAAGCTTTCTTT.

The rearrangement links TRBV18 to TRBJ2-3; 10 bases agree with TRBD2. The V and J ends lost 3 bases and 3 bases, in that order; junction bases with no gene match: 6. The CDR3 is made up of 16 amino acids. Germline values: CDR1 KGHSH, CDR2 LQKENI. In DNA form, the CDR3 reads TGTGCCAGCTCACCGCAGCGGGAGGGCCGGACAGATACGCAGTATTTT. Its translation: CASSPQREGRTDTQYF.

This rearrangement joins TRBV6-6 to TRBJ2-5, with a possible D match to TRBD2 (5 bases). The CDR3 has 15 amino acids. Germline V lookup: CDR1 MNHNY, CDR2 SVGAGI (reference sequence). Trimming took 0 bases from V and 3 from J, leaving 11 bases between them. CDR3 nucleotide sequence: TGTGCCAGCAGTTACTCGACGGCCGGGGAAGAGACCCAGTACTTC. Encoded protein: CASSYSTAGEETQYF.

V and J are TRBV19 and TRBJ1-2, with a weak D call TRBD1 (5 bases). CDR3 length: 17 residues. Germline lookup yields CDR1 LNHDA and CDR2 SQIVND (reference sequence). The V end was cut by 4 bases, the J end by 5 bases, with 23 bases between. The CDR3 DNA follows: TGTGCCAGTAGTACACTAAGGACGGGACTGGCGAGGTATGGCTACACCTTC. Translating it yields CASSTLRTGLARYGYTF. Looking up the rest from reference TRBV19 and TRBJ1-2 gives the full variable domain: DGGITQSPKYLFRKEGQNVTLSCEQNLNHDAMYWYRQDPGQGLRLIYYSQIVNDFQKGDIAEGYSVSREKKESFPLTVTSAQKNPTAFYLCASSTLRTGLARYGYTFGSGTRLTVV.